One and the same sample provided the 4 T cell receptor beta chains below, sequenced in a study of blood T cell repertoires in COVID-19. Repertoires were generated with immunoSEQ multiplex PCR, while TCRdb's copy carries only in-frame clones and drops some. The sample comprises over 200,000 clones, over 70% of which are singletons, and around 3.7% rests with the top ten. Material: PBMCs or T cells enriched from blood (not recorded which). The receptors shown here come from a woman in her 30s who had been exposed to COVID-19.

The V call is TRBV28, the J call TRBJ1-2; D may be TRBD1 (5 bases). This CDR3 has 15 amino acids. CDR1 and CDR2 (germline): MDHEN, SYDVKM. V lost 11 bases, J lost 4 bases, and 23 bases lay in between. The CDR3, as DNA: TGTGCCGGATCACATAAATTAGGGACTTTCTATGGCTACACCTTC. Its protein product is CAGSHKLGTFYGYTF.

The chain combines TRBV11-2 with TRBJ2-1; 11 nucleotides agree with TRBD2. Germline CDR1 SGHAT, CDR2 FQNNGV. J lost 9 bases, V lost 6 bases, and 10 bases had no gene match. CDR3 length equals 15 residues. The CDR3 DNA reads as TGTGCCAGCAGTCATAAACTAGCGGGAGTCAGTGAGCAGTTCTTC. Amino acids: CASSHKLAGVSEQFF.

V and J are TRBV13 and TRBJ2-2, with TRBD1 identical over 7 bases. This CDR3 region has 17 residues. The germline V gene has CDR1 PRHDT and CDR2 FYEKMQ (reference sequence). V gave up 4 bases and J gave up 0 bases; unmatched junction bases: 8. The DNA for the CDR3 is TGTGCCAGCAGCTCACTGGACAGGCGGGCGAACACCGGGGAGCTGTTTTTT. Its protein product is CASSSLDRRANTGELFF.

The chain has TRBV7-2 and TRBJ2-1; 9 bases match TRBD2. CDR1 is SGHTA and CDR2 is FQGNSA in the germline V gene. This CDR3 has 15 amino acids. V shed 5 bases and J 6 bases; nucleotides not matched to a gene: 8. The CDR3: CASSLTSGQFNEQFF. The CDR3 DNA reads TGTGCCAGCAGCCTGACTAGCGGCCAGTTCAATGAGCAGTTCTTC.